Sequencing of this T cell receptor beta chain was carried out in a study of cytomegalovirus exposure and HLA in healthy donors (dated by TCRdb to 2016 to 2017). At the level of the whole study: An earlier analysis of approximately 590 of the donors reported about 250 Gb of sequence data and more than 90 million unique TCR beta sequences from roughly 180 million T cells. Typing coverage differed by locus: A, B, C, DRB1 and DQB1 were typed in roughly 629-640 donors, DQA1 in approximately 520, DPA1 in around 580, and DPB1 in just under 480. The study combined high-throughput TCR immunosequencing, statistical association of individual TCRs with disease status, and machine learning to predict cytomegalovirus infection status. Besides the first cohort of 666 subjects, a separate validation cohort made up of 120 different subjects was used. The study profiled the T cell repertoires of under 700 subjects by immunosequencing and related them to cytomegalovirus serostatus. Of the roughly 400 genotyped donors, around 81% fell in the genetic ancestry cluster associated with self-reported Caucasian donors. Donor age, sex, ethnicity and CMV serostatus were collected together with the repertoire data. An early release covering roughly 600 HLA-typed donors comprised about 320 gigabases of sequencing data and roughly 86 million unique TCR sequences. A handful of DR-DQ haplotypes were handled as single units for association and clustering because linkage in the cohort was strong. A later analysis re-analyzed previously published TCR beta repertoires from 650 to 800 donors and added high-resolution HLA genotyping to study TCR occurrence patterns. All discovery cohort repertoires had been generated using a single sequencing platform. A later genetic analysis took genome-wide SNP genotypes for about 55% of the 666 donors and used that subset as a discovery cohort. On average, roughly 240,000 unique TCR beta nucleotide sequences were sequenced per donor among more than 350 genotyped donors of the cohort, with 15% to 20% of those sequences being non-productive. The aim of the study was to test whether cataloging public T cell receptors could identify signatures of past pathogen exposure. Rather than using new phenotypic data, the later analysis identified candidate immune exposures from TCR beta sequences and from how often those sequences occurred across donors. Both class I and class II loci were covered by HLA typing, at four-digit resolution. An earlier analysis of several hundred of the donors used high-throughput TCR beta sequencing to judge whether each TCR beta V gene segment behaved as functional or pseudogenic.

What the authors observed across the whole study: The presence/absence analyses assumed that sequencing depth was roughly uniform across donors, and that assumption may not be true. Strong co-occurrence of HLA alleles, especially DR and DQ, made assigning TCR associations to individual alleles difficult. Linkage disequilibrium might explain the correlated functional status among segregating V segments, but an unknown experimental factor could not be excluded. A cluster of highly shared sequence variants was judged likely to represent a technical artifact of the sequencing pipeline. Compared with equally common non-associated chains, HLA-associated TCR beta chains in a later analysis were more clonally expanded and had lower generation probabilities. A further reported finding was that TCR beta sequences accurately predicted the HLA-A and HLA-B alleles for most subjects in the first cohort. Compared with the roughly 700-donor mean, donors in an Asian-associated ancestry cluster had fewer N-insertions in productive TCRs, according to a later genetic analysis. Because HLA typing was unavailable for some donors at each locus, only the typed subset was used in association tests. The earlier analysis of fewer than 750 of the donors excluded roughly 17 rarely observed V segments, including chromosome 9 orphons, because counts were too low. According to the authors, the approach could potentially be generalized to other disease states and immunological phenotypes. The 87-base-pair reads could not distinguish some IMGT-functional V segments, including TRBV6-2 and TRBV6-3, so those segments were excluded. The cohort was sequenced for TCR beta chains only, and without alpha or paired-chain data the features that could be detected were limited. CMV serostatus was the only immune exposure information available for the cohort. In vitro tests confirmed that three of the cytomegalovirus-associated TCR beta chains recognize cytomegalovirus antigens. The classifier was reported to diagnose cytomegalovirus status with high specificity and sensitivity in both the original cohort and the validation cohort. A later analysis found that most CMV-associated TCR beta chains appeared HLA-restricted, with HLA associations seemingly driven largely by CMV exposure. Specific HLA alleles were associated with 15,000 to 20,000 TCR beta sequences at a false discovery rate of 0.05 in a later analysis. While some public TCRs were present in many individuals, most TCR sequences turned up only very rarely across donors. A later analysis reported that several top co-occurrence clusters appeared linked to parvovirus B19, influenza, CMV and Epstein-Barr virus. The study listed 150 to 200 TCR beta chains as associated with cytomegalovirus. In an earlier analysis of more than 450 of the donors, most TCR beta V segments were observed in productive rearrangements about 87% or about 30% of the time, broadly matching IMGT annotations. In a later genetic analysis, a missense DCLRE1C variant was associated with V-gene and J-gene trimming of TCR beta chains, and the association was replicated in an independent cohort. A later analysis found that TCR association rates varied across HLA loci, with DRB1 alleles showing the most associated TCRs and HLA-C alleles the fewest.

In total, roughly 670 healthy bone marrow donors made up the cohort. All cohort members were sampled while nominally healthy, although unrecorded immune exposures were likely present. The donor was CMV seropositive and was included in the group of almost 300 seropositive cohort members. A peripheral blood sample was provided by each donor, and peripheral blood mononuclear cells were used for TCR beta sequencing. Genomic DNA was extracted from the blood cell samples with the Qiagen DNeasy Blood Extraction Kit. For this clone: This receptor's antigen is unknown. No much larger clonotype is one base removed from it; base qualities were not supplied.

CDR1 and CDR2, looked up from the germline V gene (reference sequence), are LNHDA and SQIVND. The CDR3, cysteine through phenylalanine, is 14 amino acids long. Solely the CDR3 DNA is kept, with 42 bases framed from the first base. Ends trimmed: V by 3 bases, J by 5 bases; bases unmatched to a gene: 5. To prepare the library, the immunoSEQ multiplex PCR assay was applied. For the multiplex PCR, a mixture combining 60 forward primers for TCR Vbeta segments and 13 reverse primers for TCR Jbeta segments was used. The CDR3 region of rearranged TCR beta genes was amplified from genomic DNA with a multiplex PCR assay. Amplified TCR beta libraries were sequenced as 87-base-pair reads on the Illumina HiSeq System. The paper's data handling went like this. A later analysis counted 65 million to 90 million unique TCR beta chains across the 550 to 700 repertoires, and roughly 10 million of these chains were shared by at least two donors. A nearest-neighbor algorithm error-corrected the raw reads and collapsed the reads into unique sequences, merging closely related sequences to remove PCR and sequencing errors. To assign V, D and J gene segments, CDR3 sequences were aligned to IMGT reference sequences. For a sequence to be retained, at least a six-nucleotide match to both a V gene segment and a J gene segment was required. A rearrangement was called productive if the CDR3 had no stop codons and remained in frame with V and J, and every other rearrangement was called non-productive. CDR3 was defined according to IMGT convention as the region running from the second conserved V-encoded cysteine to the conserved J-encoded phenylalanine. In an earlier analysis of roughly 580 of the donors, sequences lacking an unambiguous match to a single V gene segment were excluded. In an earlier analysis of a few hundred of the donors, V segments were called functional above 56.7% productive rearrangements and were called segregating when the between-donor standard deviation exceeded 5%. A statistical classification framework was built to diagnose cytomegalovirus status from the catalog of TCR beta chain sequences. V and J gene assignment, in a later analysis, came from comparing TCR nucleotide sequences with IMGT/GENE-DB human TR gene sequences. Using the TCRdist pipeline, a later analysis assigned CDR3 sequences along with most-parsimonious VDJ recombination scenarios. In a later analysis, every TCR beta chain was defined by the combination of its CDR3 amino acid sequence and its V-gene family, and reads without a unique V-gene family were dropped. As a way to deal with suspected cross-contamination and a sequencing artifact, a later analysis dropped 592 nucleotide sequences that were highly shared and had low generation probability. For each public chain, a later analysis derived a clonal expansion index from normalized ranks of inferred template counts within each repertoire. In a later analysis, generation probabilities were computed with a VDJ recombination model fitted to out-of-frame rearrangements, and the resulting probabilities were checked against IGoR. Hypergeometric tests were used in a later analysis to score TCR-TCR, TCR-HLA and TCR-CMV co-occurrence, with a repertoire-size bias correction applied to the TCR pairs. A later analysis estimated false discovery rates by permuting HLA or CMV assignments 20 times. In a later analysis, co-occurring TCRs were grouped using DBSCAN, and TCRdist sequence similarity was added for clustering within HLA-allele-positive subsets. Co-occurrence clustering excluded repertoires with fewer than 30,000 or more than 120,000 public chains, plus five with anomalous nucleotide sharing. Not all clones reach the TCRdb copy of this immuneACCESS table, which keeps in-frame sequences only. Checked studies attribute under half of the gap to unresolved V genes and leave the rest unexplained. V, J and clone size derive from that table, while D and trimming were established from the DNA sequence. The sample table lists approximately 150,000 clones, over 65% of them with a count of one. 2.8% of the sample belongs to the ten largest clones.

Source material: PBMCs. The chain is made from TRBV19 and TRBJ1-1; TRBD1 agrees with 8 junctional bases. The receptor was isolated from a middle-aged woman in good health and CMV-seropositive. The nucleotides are TGTGCCAGTAGTATCAGGGGGCCGAGGACTGAAGCTTTCTTT. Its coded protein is CASSIRGPRTEAFF.